What follows is one T cell receptor beta chain and its context. The antigen it recognizes is unknown. Base-call qualities are not available, and no considerably larger clone is one nucleotide away. The sample comes from a study of control samples from healthy donors and cancer patients (dated by TCRdb to 2020 to 2022). The method behind the library was the immunoSEQ multiplex PCR assay. TCRdb re-hosts the immuneACCESS table, in-frame sequences only. Its copies lack some clones; in the studies checked, an unresolved V gene accounts for under half of them, and the cause for the rest is not known. The sample table shows 150,000 to 200,000 clones, and 85% to 95% are seen once. The ten largest make up 1.4% of the sample. This TCR was recovered from a man aged 25-45 years in good health. The sequencing input was blood.

The bases read TGTGCCAGCAGTTCGAGGGCTTCCTACGAGCAGTACTTC. This codes for CASSSRASYEQYF. The chain was built from TRBV27 and TRBJ2-7; the D gene is perhaps TRBD2, on 5 matching bases. Cut back by 4 bases and 1 base, the V and J ends lie 8 bases apart. CDR1 is given as MNHEY and CDR2 as SMNVEV, both from the germline V gene (reference sequence). The CDR3 runs 13 amino acids, cysteine and phenylalanine included. Just the 39-base CDR3 DNA is kept, in frame starting at base 1.